These 5 T cell receptor beta chains share one sample of origin, sequenced in a study of blood T cell repertoires in COVID-19. Sequencing was performed with immunoSEQ multiplex PCR; in TCRdb, only in-frame clones are kept and a portion is missing. The data hold 300,000 to 450,000 clones, with less than 90% observed a single time. The specimen sequenced was PBMCs or T cells enriched from blood (not recorded which). The origin of the receptors is a woman in her twenties or thirties who had recovered from COVID-19.

This clone occurred a few times. This same CDR3 is encoded by further DNA sequences in the sample. The chain joins TRBV12-3 or TRBV12-4 to TRBJ2-2; D gene uncertain. The V end lost 4 bases, the J end lost 4 bases, and 4 bases lay between the germline ends. The CDR3 is 12 residues long. The CDR3: CASSSGTGELFF. CDR3 coding DNA: TGTGCCAGCAGTTCGGGCACCGGGGAGCTGTTTTTT.

J is TRBJ2-3 and V is TRBV30; D gene unclear. This CDR3 is built from 12 residues. The V gene lost 0 bases and the J gene lost 6 bases, with 7 bases spanning the gap. The V gene's germline CDR1 is GTSNPN and CDR2 SVGIG (reference sequence). The DNA of the CDR3 is TGTGCCTGGAGTGTTCTGCGGGATACGCAGTATTTT. It is translated as CAWSVLRDTQYF.

Here the CDR3 DNA reads TGTGCCATCAGTGGACAGAGTGATTACGAGCAGTACTTC. Its protein product is CAISGQSDYEQYF. The V gene is TRBV10-3, the J gene TRBJ2-7, with TRBD1 as a possible D gene (5 bases). The CDR3 is 13 amino acids. Trimming cost V 4 bases and J 4 bases, with 11 bases left between them. CDR1 ENHRY and CDR2 SYGVKD come from the germline V gene.

This chain connects TRBV3-1 (or the pseudogene TRBV3-2) to TRBJ2-5; 8 bases agree with TRBD1. Germline CDR1 LGHDT, CDR2 YNNKEL (reference sequence). The CDR3 consists of 17 residues. Germline trimming cut 6 bases from V and 5 bases from J; bases unmatched to any gene: 17. Written as DNA, the CDR3 is TGTGCCAGCAGGAAAACATCAGGACAGGGTTTTTCGGAGACCCAGTACTTC. Translating gives CASRKTSGQGFSETQYF.

V and J are TRBV19 and TRBJ1-1; D gene unclear. The germline V and J ends were trimmed by 7 bases and 5 bases, with 20 bases remaining between them. Germline CDR1 is LNHDA and CDR2 is SQIVND (reference sequence). The CDR3 spans 15 residues. CDR3 coding DNA: TGTGCCAGTACCGAGCGATTGCGGCGGTTTACTGAAGCTTTCTTT. Translating gives CASTERLRRFTEAFF.